The TCR beta chain described here comes from a study of blood T cell repertoires in COVID-19. All exposed participants met a person with COVID-19 within 2 weeks before entering the study. The CDR3 sequence is 16 residues long. Per germline, CDR1 LNHNV and CDR2 YYDKDF (reference sequence). J gave up 7 bases and V 3 bases, and 10 bases lay outside the gene matches. Authors' analysis steps: Counts of nucleated cells, estimated from reference gene primer amplification, were obtained. TCRdb's table, derived via immunoSEQ multiplex PCR, lists solely in-frame clones and lacks some. Clone size and V and J calls were adopted from that table, with D and trimming inferred from the DNA. Counted here are a few hundred thousand clones, around 90% occurring once; the ten biggest clones make up less than 15%.

This sequence originates from a young man who had been exposed to COVID-19. The chain joins TRBV15 to TRBJ2-7; 12 positions agree with TRBD1. The sequencing sample was made of PBMCs or T cells enriched from blood (not recorded which). This CDR3 reads CATSSVRGQGAREQYF. CDR3 in DNA: TGTGCCACCAGCAGTGTCCGGGGACAGGGGGCCCGAGAGCAGTACTTC.